The 5 T cell receptor beta chains below come from one sample, sequenced in a study of cytomegalovirus exposure and HLA in healthy donors. Assay: immunoSEQ multiplex PCR; the TCRdb copy retains only in-frame clones and omits some. Counted here are 100,000 to 150,000 clones, roughly 86% occurring once; the ten biggest clones make up 1.4%. Sequencing input: PBMCs. Receptor source: a man in his thirties or forties in good health and CMV-seronegative.

This sequence joins TRBV6-5 and TRBJ1-5; D gene uncertain. V gave up 8 bases and J gave up 6 bases, with 14 bases separating them. Looked up from germline, CDR1 is MNHEY and CDR2 is SVGAGI. This CDR3 contains 13 residues. The chain's CDR3 is CASARRRSQPQHF. In DNA, the CDR3 is TGTGCCAGCGCCCGAAGGAGGAGTCAGCCCCAGCATTTT.

J is TRBJ1-4 and V is TRBV5-1; D possibly corresponds to TRBD1 (5 bases). This CDR3 is 15 amino acids long. Trimming left V 4 bases short and J 8 bases short, with 18 bases between. Germline V CDR1 and CDR2: SGHRS, YFSETQ. Written as DNA, the CDR3 is TGCGCCAGCAGCACAGGACAAACCCAGGGAGAAAAACTGTTTTTT. It specifies CASSTGQTQGEKLFF.

This clone was recorded once. The V call is TRBV4-1, the J call TRBJ1-4; TRBD1 is a possible D gene (6 bases). The CDR3 runs 16 residues. V lost 1 base to trimming and J lost 8 bases, with 17 bases between them. CDR1 and CDR2 from the germline V gene are MGHRA and YSYEKL. The CDR3 DNA follows: TGCGCCAGCAGCCAAGTAACCAAACAGGGTAGGGAAAAACTGTTTTTT. The encoded protein is CASSQVTKQGREKLFF.

The chain links TRBV15 to TRBJ2-7, with unresolved D. Germline lookup yields CDR1 LNHNV and CDR2 YYDKDF (reference sequence). V dropped 0 bases and J dropped 2 bases, with 2 bases sitting between them. CDR3 size: 12 residues. The CDR3, as DNA: TGTGCCACCAGCAGAGATACCTACGAGCAGTACTTC. This translates into CATSRDTYEQYF. The full variable domain, in which reference TRBV15 and TRBJ2-7 provide the parts outside the CDR3, is DAMVIQNPRYQVTQFGKPVTLSCSQTLNHNVMYWYQQKSSQAPKLLFHYYDKDFNNEADTPDNFQSRRPNTSFCFLDIRSPGLGDTAMYLCATSRDTYEQYFGPGTRLTVT.

The CDR3 DNA is TGTGCCAGCTCAGGAGCGGGAGGTTACGAGCAGTACTTC. This codes for CASSGAGGYEQYF. The chain uses TRBV18 and TRBJ2-7, with TRBD2 matching 9 bases. Trimming cost V 5 bases and J 4 bases; bases outside gene matches: 3. Germline V gives CDR1 KGHSH, CDR2 LQKENI. The CDR3 contains 13 residues.